The clone carrying this TCR beta chain occurred a few times. This entry comes from a study of patients and donors after allogeneic stem cell transplantation. Deletions cut 0 bases from V and 6 bases from J, with 11 bases between. Germline V gene lookup returns CDR1 LNHDA and CDR2 SQIVND (reference sequence). The CDR3 runs 14 residues. TCRdb re-called the RT-PCR reads through MiXCR, storing one row per CDR3 protein. The repertoire includes some 11,000 distinct CDR3 sequences, roughly a fifth of them detected once, and about half sits in the top ten. The chain combines TRBV19 with TRBJ1-2; D possibly corresponds to TRBD1 (6 bases). This receptor was identified in a human donor who was either an allogeneic HSCT recipient or a stem cell or donor lymphocyte infusion donor (not recorded which). It is not recorded whose cells these are; they may come from a transplant donor. Specimen: blood, either unsorted or a sorted T cell fraction (not recorded which). CDR3 DNA: TGTGCCAGTAGTATAGATATACAGGGCGATGGCTACACCTTC. It yields the protein CASSIDIQGDGYTF.